This entry lists 18 T cell receptor beta chains sequenced from one sample in a study of T cell repertoires in cytomegalovirus infection. No antigens are known for them. TCRdb called the reads again in MiXCR, with one record for every CDR3 protein. The top ten clones hold approximately 15% of a sample with about 360,000 distinct CDR3 sequences, roughly 34% of them seen once. This sample comprised cultured PBMCs, obtained from culture after CMV antigen stimulation. The receptor source for this set is a human donor in good health (CMV status not recorded). Some clones in this sample may be carry-over from other donors' samples.

The gene calls are TRBV6-2 or TRBV6-3 and TRBJ1-1; 7 positions agree with TRBD1. This CDR3 region has 14 residues. J gave up 5 bases and V 6 bases, and 9 bases lay outside the gene matches. Germline CDR1 and CDR2: MNHEY and SVGEGT. Written as DNA, the CDR3 is TGTGCCAGCAGGACGACAGGGAGGAAAACTGAAGCTTTCTTT. As protein: CASRTTGRKTEAFF.

This chain links TRBV7-4 with TRBJ1-1, with TRBD1 matching 9 bases. V shed 7 bases and J 3 bases; nucleotides not matched to a gene: 15. The germline V gene encodes CDR1 SGHVT and CDR2 SQSDAQ. This CDR3 is 17 amino acids long. The CDR3 sequence: CASNPMGAGQGDTEAFF. The CDR3 region has the DNA TGTGCCAGCAACCCAATGGGGGCGGGACAGGGAGACACTGAAGCTTTCTTT. Supplemented by reference TRBV7-4 and TRBJ1-1, the full variable domain reads GAGVSQSPRYKVAKRGRDVALRCDSISGHVTLYWYRQTLGQGSEVLTYSQSDAQRDKSGRPSGRFSAERPERSVSTLKIQRTEQGDSAVYLCASNPMGAGQGDTEAFFGQGTRLTVV.

This clonotype appeared a few times. This sequence joins TRBV7-2 and TRBJ2-7; TRBD2 aligns across 7 bases. The V segment lost 6 bases and the J segment 3 bases; nucleotides outside the gene matches: 11. Germline V gives CDR1 SGHTA, CDR2 FQGNSA. CDR3 size: 15 residues. In DNA form, the CDR3 reads TGTGCCAGCAGTAGGGACTACTCCGGGAGCTACGAGCAGTACTTC. This gives the protein CASSRDYSGSYEQYF.

The rearrangement links TRBV7-2 to TRBJ1-5; TRBD1 agrees at 7 bases. The CDR3 is 14 residues long. V dropped 6 bases and J dropped 6; count of bases not matched to a gene: 8. Germline V gives CDR1 SGHTA, CDR2 FQGNSA. The CDR3 spells CASSLQPGGQPQHF. In DNA form, the CDR3 reads TGTGCCAGCAGTTTGCAACCAGGGGGTCAGCCCCAGCATTTT.

This clonotype was seen only a few times. The CDR3 loop reads CASRPRLAGATDTQYF. CDR3 sequence (DNA): TGTGCCAGCAGACCGCGACTAGCGGGAGCTACAGATACGCAGTATTTT. This chain joins TRBV6-2 or TRBV6-3 and TRBJ2-3; TRBD2 matches at 12 bases. The CDR3 totals 16 residues. V was clipped by 6 bases and J by 3 bases; unmatched bases: 7. Germline CDR1 reads MNHEY; CDR2 reads SVGEGT.

This rearrangement joins TRBV7-2 to TRBJ2-7; D tentatively fits TRBD1 or TRBD2 (5 bases each). This CDR3 contains 17 residues. Germline V CDR1 and CDR2: SGHTA, FQGNSA. Trimming took 5 bases from V and 6 from J, leaving 26 bases between them. The DNA of the CDR3 is TGTGCCAGCAGCCGCCAATGGTATCCGGGATCGGGGCTCGAGCAGTACTTC. It yields the protein CASSRQWYPGSGLEQYF.

The chain carries TRBV20-1 and TRBJ1-1, with D possibly matching TRBD1 (5 bases). From germline, CDR1 is DFQATT and CDR2 SNEGSKA (reference sequence). The CDR3 spans 13 residues. V was pared by 8 bases and J by 3 bases, with 16 bases between. Here the CDR3 DNA reads TGCAGTCCCTCGCAGGGTGGCGACACTGAAGCTTTCTTT. Protein product: CSPSQGGDTEAFF.

The chain recombines TRBV19 with TRBJ1-1; D is unclear. CDR3 length: 13 residues. The V gene lost 6 bases and the J gene lost 0 bases, with 8 bases spanning the gap. Looked up from germline, CDR1 is LNHDA and CDR2 is SQIVND (reference sequence). DNA of the CDR3: TGTGCCAGTAGCCAGACTTTGAACACTGAAGCTTTCTTT. Amino acids: CASSQTLNTEAFF.

The CDR3 spells CASARTIESETQYF. The CDR3 coding sequence is TGTGCCAGCGCCCGGACGATAGAATCGGAGACCCAGTACTTC. This sequence joins TRBV7-8 and TRBJ2-5; D unresolved. The CDR3 covers 14 residues. Germline-derived CDR1 and CDR2 are SGHVS and FQNEAQ. V lost 8 bases and J lost 5, with 18 bases in between.

This clonotype occurred a few times. The CDR3 sequence: CASSLAGRGSAQYV. The CDR3 DNA sequence: TGCGCCAGCAGCTTGGCCGGGCGGGGTTCGGCGCAGTACGTC. This chain uses TRBV5-1 with TRBJ2-7; a possible D gene is TRBD2 (6 bases). The CDR3 extends over 14 amino acids. The germline V gene has CDR1 SGHRS and CDR2 YFSETQ. The V end lost 0 bases, the J end lost 9 bases, and 16 bases lay between the germline ends.

The genes are TRBV7-2 and TRBJ2-3; 7 bases match TRBD2. Germline CDR1 reads SGHTA; CDR2 reads FQGNSA. V was pared by 7 bases and J by 1 base, with 2 bases of the junction left unmatched. The CDR3 loop spans 13 amino acids. The CDR3 region is CASMGGGTDTQYF. The CDR3 nucleotides read TGTGCCAGCATGGGGGGGGGCACAGATACGCAGTATTTT.

V is TRBV28 and J is TRBJ1-1; D is unclear. V was trimmed by 2 bases and J by 5 bases, leaving 12 bases between them. This CDR3 spans 14 amino acids. Germline V gives CDR1 MDHEN, CDR2 SYDVKM. The CDR3 reads CASSLNIGHTEAFF. The CDR3 DNA sequence: TGTGCCAGCAGTTTAAATATAGGGCATACTGAAGCTTTCTTT.

This chain links TRBV7-2 with TRBJ2-5, with 7 nucleotides matching TRBD2. Germline CDR1 SGHTA, CDR2 FQGNSA. The trim removed 0 bases at V and 2 bases at J, leaving 15 bases unmatched. This CDR3 spans 19 amino acids. The CDR3 DNA follows: TGTGCCAGCAGCTTAGCCCCGGCGGGAGCCAGAACCATACAAGAGACCCAGTACTTC. It codes for CASSLAPAGARTIQETQYF.

This clonotype was counted many times. The chain combines TRBV7-8 with TRBJ2-3; maybe TRBD1 (6 bases). Germline values: CDR1 SGHVS, CDR2 FQNEAQ. Trimming took 2 bases from V and 4 from J, leaving 7 bases between them. This CDR3 comprises 13 residues. In nucleotides, the CDR3 is TGTGCCAGCAGCTTACAGGGGCCAGATACGCAGTATTTT. Protein sequence: CASSLQGPDTQYF.

The chain is built from TRBV28 and TRBJ2-3; D not certain. The CDR3 contains 13 residues. Germline lookup yields CDR1 MDHEN and CDR2 SYDVKM. V lost 2 bases, J lost 4 bases, and 7 bases lay in between. The CDR3 nucleotides read TGTGCCAGCAGTTTAAGCGCACCAGATACGCAGTATTTT. Translation gives CASSLSAPDTQYF. Together with reference TRBV28 and TRBJ2-3, the CDR3 gives the full variable domain: DVKVTQSSRYLVKRTGEKVFLECVQDMDHENMFWYRQDPGLGLRLIYFSYDVKMKEKGDIPEGYSVSREKKERFSLILESASTNQTSMYLCASSLSAPDTQYFGPGTRLTVL.

This rearrangement joins TRBV20-1 to TRBJ1-1; 8 bases fit TRBD1. Germline CDR1 is DFQATT and CDR2 is SNEGSKA (reference sequence). This CDR3 is built from 15 residues. The junction had 5 bases not matched to a gene; V was cut back by 0 bases and J by 2 bases. The CDR3 DNA reads TGCAGTGCTAGAGATCAGGCAGGGGGCAACACTGAAGCTTTCTTT. Translated: CSARDQAGGNTEAFF.

The rearrangement joins TRBV7-9 to TRBJ2-1; D is unclear. V dropped 3 bases and J dropped 8 bases, with 8 bases sitting between them. Germline CDR1 and CDR2: SEHNR and FQNEAQ (reference sequence). The CDR3 sequence is 12 residues long. CDR3 DNA sequence: TGTGCCAGCAGCTTTGCAGTGGATGAGCAGTTCTTC. It encodes CASSFAVDEQFF.

The chain is built from TRBV7-6 and TRBJ1-1; 9 bases align to TRBD1. This CDR3 spans 13 amino acids. Germline CDR1 reads SGHVS; CDR2 reads FNYEAQ. After removal of 6 bases from V and 7 bases from J, the junction contained 6 bases not matched to a gene. The CDR3 sequence is CASRVTGGNEAFF. CDR3 DNA: TGTGCCAGCAGGGTGACAGGGGGGAATGAAGCTTTCTTT.